This T cell receptor beta chain was recovered during a study of beta chain features in type 1 diabetes. Study-wide results and caveats: People with Type 1 diabetes carried modestly yet significantly shorter TCRB CDR3s in all four CD4+ subsets.

This clone was counted between two and nine times. The antigen is not known. With 2 bases clipped from V and 5 bases from J, the junction kept 7 bases outside the gene matches. The germline CDR1 and CDR2 sequences are SEHNR and FQNEAQ (reference sequence). The CDR3 runs to 15 residues. TCRB transcripts that were expressed got sequenced, as all of the isolated RNA had been reverse transcribed. The data were produced by immunoSEQ multiplex PCR, yet TCRdb's version contains in-frame clones alone and is incomplete. The table has some 160,000 clones, roughly 9% seen once; the top ten hold around 0.64%. The sequencing sample was made of central memory CD4+ T cells from blood. The genes are TRBV7-9 and TRBJ2-5, with 8 bases fitting TRBD2. This TCR was recovered from a woman in her 30s with type 1 diabetes. This CDR3 reads CASSLTGGRVETQYF. The CDR3 DNA sequence: TGTGCCAGCAGCTTAACGGGAGGGAGGGTTGAGACCCAGTACTTC.